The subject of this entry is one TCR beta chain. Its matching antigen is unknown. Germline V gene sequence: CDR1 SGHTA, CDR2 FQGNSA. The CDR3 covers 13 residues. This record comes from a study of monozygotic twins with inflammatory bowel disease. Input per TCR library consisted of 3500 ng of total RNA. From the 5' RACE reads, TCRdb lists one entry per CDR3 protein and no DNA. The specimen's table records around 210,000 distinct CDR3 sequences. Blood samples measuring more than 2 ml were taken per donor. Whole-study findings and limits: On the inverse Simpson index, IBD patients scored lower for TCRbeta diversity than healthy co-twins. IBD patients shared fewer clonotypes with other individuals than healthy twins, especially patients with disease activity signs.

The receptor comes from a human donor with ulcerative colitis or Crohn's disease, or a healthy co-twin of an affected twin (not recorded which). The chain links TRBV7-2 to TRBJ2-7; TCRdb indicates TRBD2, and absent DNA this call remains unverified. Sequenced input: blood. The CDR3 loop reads CASSFLGPTGQYF.